The present TCR beta chain was sequenced within a study of blood T cell repertoires in COVID-19. Authors' processing steps: From reference gene primer amplification, estimates of nucleated cell counts were derived. TCRdb's copy holds only in-frame clones and misses some; the assay was immunoSEQ multiplex PCR. The DNA gave D and trimming, while V, J and clone size come from that table. Here the sample spans 300,000 to 400,000 clones, roughly 89% being singletons. V was pared by 7 bases and J by 2 bases, with 14 bases between. CDR3 length: 15 residues. Per the germline V gene, CDR1 is SGHAT and CDR2 is FQNNGV. Across about two dozen US areas, participants ranged in age from roughly 18 to 95 years. Cohort allocation depended upon clinical history that participants reported.

The source is a man aged 55 to 70 who had recovered from COVID-19. Input material: PBMCs or T cells enriched from blood (not recorded which). This rearrangement joins TRBV11-2 to TRBJ2-2; D is possibly TRBD1 (6 bases). Here the CDR3 DNA reads TGTGCCAGCACTCCCTGGACAGTAAACACCGGGGAGCTGTTTTTT. It codes for CASTPWTVNTGELFF. Based on the CDR3 plus reference TRBV11-2 and TRBJ2-2, the full variable domain is EAGVAQSPRYKIIEKRQSVAFWCNPISGHATLYWYQQILGQGPKLLIQFQNNGVVDDSQLPKDRFSAERLKGVDSTLKIQPAKLEDSAVYLCASTPWTVNTGELFFGEGSRLTVL.